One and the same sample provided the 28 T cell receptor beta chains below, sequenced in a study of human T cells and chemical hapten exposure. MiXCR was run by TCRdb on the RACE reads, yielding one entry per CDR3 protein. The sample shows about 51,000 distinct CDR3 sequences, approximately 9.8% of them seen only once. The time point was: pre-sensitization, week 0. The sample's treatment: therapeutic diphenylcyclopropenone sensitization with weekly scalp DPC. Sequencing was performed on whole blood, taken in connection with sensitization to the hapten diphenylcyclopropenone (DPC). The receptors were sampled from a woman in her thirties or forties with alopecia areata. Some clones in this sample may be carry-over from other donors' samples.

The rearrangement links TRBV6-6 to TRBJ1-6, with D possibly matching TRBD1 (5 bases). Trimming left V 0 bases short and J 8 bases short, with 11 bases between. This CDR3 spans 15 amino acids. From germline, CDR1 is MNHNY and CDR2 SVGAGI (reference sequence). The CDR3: CASSYSIDSYSPLHF. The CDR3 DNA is TGTGCCAGCAGTTACTCTATAGACAGCTATTCACCCCTCCACTTT.

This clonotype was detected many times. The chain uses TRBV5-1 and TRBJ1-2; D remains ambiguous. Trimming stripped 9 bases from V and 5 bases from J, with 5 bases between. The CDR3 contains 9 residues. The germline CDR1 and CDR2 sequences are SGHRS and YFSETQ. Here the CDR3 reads CATPYGYTF. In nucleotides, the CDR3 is TGCGCCACCCCGTATGGCTACACCTTC.

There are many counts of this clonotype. The CDR3 sequence: CASSYRVVGSPLHF. The CDR3 bases are TGTGCCAGCAGTTACCGGGTTGTTGGTTCACCCCTCCACTTT. The chain has TRBV6-6 and TRBJ1-6, with D unclear. Germline CDR1 MNHNY, CDR2 SVGAGI (reference sequence). The CDR3 length is 14 residues. Between the trimmed V and J ends, which lost 2 bases and 9 bases, there was a span of 11 bases.

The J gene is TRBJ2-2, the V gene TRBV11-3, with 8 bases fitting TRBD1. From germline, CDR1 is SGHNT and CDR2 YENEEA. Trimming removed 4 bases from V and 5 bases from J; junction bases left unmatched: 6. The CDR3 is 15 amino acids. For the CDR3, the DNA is TGTGCCAGCAGCTCCGGGACAGGAGGGACCGGGGAGCTGTTTTTT. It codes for CASSSGTGGTGELFF.

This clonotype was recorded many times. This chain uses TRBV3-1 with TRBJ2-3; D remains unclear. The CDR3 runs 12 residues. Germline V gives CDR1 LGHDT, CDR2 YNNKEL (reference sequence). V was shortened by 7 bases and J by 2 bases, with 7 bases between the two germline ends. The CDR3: CASTGPTDTQYF. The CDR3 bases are TGTGCCAGCACCGGCCCCACAGATACGCAGTATTTT.

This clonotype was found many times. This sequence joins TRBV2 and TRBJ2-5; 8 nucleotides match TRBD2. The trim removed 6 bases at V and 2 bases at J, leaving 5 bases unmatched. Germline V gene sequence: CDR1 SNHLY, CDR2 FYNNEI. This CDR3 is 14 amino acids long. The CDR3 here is CASSAQRGQETQYF. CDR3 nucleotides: TGTGCCAGCAGCGCTCAGCGGGGGCAAGAGACCCAGTACTTC.

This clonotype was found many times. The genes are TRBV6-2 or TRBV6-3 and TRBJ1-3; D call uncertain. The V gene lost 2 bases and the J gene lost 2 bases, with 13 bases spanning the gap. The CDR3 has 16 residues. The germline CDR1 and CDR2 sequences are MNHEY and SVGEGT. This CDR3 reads CASSYPPGSTGNTIYF. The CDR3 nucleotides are TGTGCCAGCAGTTACCCCCCTGGATCCACTGGAAACACCATATATTTT.

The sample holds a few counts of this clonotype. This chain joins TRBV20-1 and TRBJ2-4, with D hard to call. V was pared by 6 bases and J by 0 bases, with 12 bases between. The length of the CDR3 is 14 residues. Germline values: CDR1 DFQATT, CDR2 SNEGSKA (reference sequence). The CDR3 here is CSAPDLIAKNIQYF. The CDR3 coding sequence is TGCAGTGCGCCGGACCTCATAGCCAAAAACATTCAGTACTTC.

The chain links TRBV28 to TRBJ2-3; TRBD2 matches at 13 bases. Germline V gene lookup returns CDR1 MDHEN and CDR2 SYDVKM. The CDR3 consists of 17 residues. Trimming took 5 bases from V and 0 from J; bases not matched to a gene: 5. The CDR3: CASSGTSGASSTDTQYF. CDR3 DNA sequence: TGTGCCAGCAGTGGGACTAGCGGGGCCAGTAGCACAGATACGCAGTATTTT.

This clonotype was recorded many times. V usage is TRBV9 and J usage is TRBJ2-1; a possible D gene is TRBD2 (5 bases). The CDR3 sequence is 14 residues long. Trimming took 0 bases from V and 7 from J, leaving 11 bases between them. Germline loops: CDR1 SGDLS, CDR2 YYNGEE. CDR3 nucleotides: TGTGCCAGCAGCGTAGCTCCGGGGTTGAATGAGCAGTTCTTC. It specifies CASSVAPGLNEQFF.

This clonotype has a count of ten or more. CDR3 loop: CASSSRGTGQPQHF. CDR3 coding DNA: TGTGCCAGCAGCTCCAGGGGAACGGGTCAGCCCCAGCATTTT. The V gene is TRBV7-8, the J gene TRBJ1-5; D perhaps matches TRBD1 (6 bases). With 4 bases removed from V and 6 bases from J, the gap between germline ends came to 13 bases. Germline CDR1 SGHVS, CDR2 FQNEAQ. This CDR3 comprises 14 residues. Supplemented by reference TRBV7-8 and TRBJ1-5, the full variable domain reads GAGVSQSPRYKVAKRGQDVALRCDPISGHVSLFWYQQALGQGPEFLTYFQNEAQLDKSGLPSDRFFAERPEGSVSTLKIQRTQQEDSAVYLCASSSRGTGQPQHFGDGTRLSIL.

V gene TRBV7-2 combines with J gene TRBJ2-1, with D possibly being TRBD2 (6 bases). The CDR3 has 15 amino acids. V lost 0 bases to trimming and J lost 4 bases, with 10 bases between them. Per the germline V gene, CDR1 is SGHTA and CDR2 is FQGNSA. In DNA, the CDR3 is TGTGCCAGCAGCTTAGCGCGGGGTTCTTACAATGAGCAGTTCTTC. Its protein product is CASSLARGSYNEQFF.

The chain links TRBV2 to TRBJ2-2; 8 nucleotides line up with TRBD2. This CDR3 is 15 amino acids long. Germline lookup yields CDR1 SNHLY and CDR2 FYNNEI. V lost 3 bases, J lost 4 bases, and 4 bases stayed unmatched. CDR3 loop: CASSDSAGGTGELFF. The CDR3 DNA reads TGTGCCAGCAGTGACTCGGCGGGGGGCACCGGGGAGCTGTTTTTT.

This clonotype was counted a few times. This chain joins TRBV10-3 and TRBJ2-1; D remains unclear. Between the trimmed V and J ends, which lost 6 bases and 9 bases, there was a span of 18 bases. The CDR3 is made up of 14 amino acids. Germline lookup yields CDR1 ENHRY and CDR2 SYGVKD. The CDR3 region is CAIRDQPPQSEQFF. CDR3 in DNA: TGTGCCATCAGGGACCAACCCCCACAGTCTGAGCAGTTCTTC.

The CDR3: CASSLAGGRRTGELFF. As DNA, the CDR3 is TGTGCCAGCAGCTTAGCGGGGGGGCGTCGCACCGGGGAGCTGTTTTTT. The chain uses TRBV7-2 and TRBJ2-2, with TRBD2 as a possible D gene (7 bases). Germline V gene lookup returns CDR1 SGHTA and CDR2 FQGNSA. The CDR3 runs 16 residues. Trimming pared 0 bases from V and 4 bases from J, leaving 12 bases between. Based on the CDR3 plus reference TRBV7-2 and TRBJ2-2, the full variable domain is GAGVSQSPSNKVTEKGKDVELRCDPISGHTALYWYRQSLGQGLEFLIYFQGNSAPDKSGLPSDRFSAERTGGSVSTLTIQRTQQEDSAVYLCASSLAGGRRTGELFFGEGSRLTVL.

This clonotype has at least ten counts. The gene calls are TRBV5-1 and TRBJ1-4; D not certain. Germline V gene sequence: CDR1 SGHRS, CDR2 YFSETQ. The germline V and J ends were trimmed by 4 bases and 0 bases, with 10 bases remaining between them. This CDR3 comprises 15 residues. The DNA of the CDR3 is TGCGCCAGCAGCCTCGACAATCCAACTAATGAAAAACTGTTTTTT. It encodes CASSLDNPTNEKLFF.

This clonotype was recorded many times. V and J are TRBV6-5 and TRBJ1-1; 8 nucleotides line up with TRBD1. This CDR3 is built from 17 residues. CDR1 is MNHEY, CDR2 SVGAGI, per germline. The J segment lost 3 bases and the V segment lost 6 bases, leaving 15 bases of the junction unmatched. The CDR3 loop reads CASSRLGQGPSDTEAFF. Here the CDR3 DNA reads TGTGCCAGCAGCCGCCTTGGACAGGGCCCTAGTGACACTGAAGCTTTCTTT.

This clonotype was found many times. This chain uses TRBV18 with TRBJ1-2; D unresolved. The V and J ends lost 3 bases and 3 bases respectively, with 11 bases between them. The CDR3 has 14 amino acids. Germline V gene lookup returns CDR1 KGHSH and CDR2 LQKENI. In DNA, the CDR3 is TGTGCCAGCTCACCCCTCCAAACGGACTATGGCTACACCTTC. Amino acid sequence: CASSPLQTDYGYTF.

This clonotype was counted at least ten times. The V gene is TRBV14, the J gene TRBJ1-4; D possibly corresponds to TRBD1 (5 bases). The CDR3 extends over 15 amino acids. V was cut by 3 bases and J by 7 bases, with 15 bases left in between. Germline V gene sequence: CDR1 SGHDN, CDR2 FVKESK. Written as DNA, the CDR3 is TGTGCCAGCAGCCATTGGACAAGTGTGGGTGAAAAACTGTTTTTT. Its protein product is CASSHWTSVGEKLFF.

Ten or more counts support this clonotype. CDR3 in DNA: TGTGCCAGCAGCTTGGCCGGGGGGTTACATGAGCAGTTCTTC. Amino acid sequence: CASSLAGGLHEQFF. The V and J genes are TRBV7-2 and TRBJ2-1; 7 bases fit TRBD2. Germline assignment: CDR1 SGHTA and CDR2 FQGNSA. V lost 3 bases to trimming and J lost 8 bases; unmatched junction nucleotides: 7. The CDR3 is 14 residues long.

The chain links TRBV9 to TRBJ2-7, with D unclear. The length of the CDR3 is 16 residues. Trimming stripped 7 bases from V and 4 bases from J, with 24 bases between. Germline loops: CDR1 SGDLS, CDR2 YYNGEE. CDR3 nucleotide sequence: TGTGCCAGCCTGAGTTCGGCAGAGAAGGAAATATACGAGCAGTACTTC. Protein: CASLSSAEKEIYEQYF.

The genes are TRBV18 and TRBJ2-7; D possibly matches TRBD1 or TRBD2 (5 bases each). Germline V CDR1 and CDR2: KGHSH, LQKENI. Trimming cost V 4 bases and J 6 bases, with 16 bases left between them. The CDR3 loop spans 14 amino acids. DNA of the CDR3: TGTGCCAGCTCACGAGGGACGGAGAAGGGCGAGCAGTACTTC. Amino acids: CASSRGTEKGEQYF. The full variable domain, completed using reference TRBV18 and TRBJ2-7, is NAGVMQNPRHLVRRRGQEARLRCSPMKGHSHVYWYRQLPEEGLKFMVYLQKENIIDESGMPKERFSAEFPKEGPSILRIQQVVRGDSAAYFCASSRGTEKGEQYFGPGTRLTVT.

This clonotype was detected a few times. The CDR3 sequence: CASSLARGFTEAFF. The CDR3 nucleotides are TGTGCCAGCAGCTTGGCTCGGGGTTTCACTGAAGCTTTCTTT. The V gene is TRBV5-6, the J gene TRBJ1-1; D ambiguous. There are 14 residues in the CDR3. Trimming stripped 0 bases from V and 4 bases from J, with 10 bases between. Germline-derived CDR1 and CDR2 are SGHDT and YYEEEE. The variable domain in full, with the rest retrieved from reference TRBV5-6 and TRBJ1-1, is DAGVTQSPTHLIKTRGQQVTLRCSPKSGHDTVSWYQQALGQGPQFIFQYYEEEERQRGNFPDRFSGHQFPNYSSELNVNALLLGDSALYLCASSLARGFTEAFFGQGTRLTVV.

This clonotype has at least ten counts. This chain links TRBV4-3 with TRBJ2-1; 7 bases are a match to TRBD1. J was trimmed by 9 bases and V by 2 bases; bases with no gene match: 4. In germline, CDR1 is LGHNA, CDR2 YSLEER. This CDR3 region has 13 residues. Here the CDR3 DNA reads TGCGCCAGCAGCCAAAATCAGGGGGTTGAGCAGTTCTTC. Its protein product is CASSQNQGVEQFF.

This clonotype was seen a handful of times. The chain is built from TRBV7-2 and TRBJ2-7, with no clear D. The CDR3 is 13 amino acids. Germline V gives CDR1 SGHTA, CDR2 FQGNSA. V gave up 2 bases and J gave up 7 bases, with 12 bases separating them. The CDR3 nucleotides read TGTGCCAGCAGCTTAAACACCCCCCTGGAGCAGTACTTC. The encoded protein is CASSLNTPLEQYF. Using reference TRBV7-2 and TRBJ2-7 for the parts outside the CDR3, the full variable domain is GAGVSQSPSNKVTEKGKDVELRCDPISGHTALYWYRQSLGQGLEFLIYFQGNSAPDKSGLPSDRFSAERTGGSVSTLTIQRTQQEDSAVYLCASSLNTPLEQYFGPGTRLTVT.

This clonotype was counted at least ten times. This CDR3 reads CSARDSGLAGRPSTDTQYF. The CDR3 DNA follows: TGCAGTGCTAGAGATTCGGGACTAGCGGGGCGACCTAGCACAGATACGCAGTATTTT. This sequence joins TRBV20-1 and TRBJ2-3; 13 bases fit TRBD2. The CDR3 covers 19 residues. The J segment lost 0 bases and the V segment lost 0 bases, leaving 9 bases of the junction unmatched. Germline CDR1 reads DFQATT; CDR2 reads SNEGSKA (reference sequence).

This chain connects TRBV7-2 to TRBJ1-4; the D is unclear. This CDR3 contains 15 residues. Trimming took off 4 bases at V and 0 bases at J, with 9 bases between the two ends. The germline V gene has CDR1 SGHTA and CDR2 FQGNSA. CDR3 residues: CASSSRPATNEKLFF. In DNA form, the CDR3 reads TGTGCCAGCAGCTCAAGACCCGCAACTAATGAAAAACTGTTTTTT.

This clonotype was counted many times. The CDR3 DNA follows: TGTGCCAGTAGTATCCTAGCGGGCCAAGATTCCTACGAGCAGTACTTC. The encoded protein is CASSILAGQDSYEQYF. This chain uses TRBV19 with TRBJ2-7; 8 nucleotides agree with TRBD2. The V gene end was trimmed by 3 bases and the J gene end by 1 base; junction bases not matched to a gene: 8. There are 16 residues in the CDR3. CDR1 is LNHDA and CDR2 is SQIVND in the germline V gene (reference sequence).